The rows below give T cell receptor beta chains drawn from one sample of a study of control samples from healthy donors and cancer patients. The protocol was immunoSEQ multiplex PCR, while the TCRdb copy is restricted to in-frame clones and leaves out a portion. The sample has approximately 140,000 clones, roughly nine tenths seen once; the top ten hold more than 6.5%. Sequences were obtained from blood. These receptors were obtained from a man younger than 30 in good health. CDR3s include the opening cysteine and the closing phenylalanine or tryptophan. The D gene is left open where the match is weak. Clone size, where shown, is once, few, many, or a class for clones that have expanded.

>.|.|12|TRBJ2-7|TRBV6-2/TRBV6-3
TGTGCCAGCAGTTACGCCAGCTACGAGCAGTACTTC
CASSYASYEQYF
>.|TRBD1|15|TRBJ2-1|TRBV7-8
TGTGCCAGCAGACAAGGGACAGGGGGTATCAATGAGCAGTTCTTC
CASRQGTGGINEQFF
>.|.|12|TRBJ1-1|TRBV13
TGTGCCAGCAGCTTAGGCCGGCTCAGGGGCTTCTTT
CASSLGRLRGFF
>.|.|14|TRBJ2-7|TRBV7-9
TGTGCCAGCAGCTTAGGACCCAGATTCTACGAGCAGTACTTC
CASSLGPRFYEQYF
>.|.|15|TRBJ1-5|TRBV19
TGTGCCAGTAGTAGCCTAGGGGGGGGCAATCAGCCCCAGCATTTT
CASSSLGGGNQPQHF
>.|.|13|TRBJ1-2|TRBV2
TGTGCCAGCAGTGAACTACGATACTATGGCTACACCTTC
CASSELRYYGYTF
>.|.|15|TRBJ1-5|TRBV6-1
TGTGCCAGCAGTGAAGGTGCAGGGTTCAATCAGCCCCAGCATTTT
CASSEGAGFNQPQHF
>few|TRBD2|14|TRBJ2-7|TRBV7-3
TGTGCCAGCAGCCATAGCGGGGGGGCGTACGAGCAGTACTTC
CASSHSGGAYEQYF
>once|TRBD1|14|TRBJ1-6|TRBV20-1
TGCAGTGCTAGTCGAGGACAGGGCAACTCACCCCTCCACTTT
CSASRGQGNSPLHF
>.|TRBD1|15|TRBJ1-2|TRBV23-1
TGCGCCAGCCGAATACGGACAGGTCAACGCTATGGCTACACCTTC
CASRIRTGQRYGYTF
>.|.|11|TRBJ2-1|TRBV6-2/TRBV6-3
TGTGCCAGCAGTTATCATGATGAGCAGTTCTTC
CASSYHDEQFF
>.|TRBD1|16|TRBJ1-1|TRBV6-5
TGTGCCAGCAGTTACTCAAAGGACAGGTGGAACACTGAAGCTTTCTTT
CASSYSKDRWNTEAFF
>.|TRBD2|16|TRBJ2-3|TRBV18
TGTGCCAGCTCAGCAACTAGCGGGGGGTACACAGATACGCAGTATTTT
CASSATSGGYTDTQYF
>.|.|14|TRBJ1-5|TRBV4-3
TGCGCCAGCAGCCCTAAGTTGGGGTTGGAGCCCCAGCATTTT
CASSPKLGLEPQHF
>once|TRBD1|13|TRBJ2-7|TRBV6-2/TRBV6-3
TGTGCCAGCAGTTACGGGACAGTCGGCGAGCAGTACTTC
CASSYGTVGEQYF
>.|TRBD1|15|TRBJ2-7|TRBV5-6
TGTGCCAGCAGCTGGCCGGGACAGGGTTTCTACGAGCAGTACTTC
CASSWPGQGFYEQYF
>.|TRBD1|15|TRBJ1-2|TRBV7-8
TGTGCCAGCAGCCCCCGGGACAGGGTTCGATATGGCTACACCTTC
CASSPRDRVRYGYTF
>.|.|17|TRBJ2-4|TRBV6-2/TRBV6-3
TGTGCCAGCAGTTACTCGCAGTACTCCCCAGCCAAAAACATTCAGTACTTC
CASSYSQYSPAKNIQYF